The next 25 T cell receptor beta chains were all read from a single sample in a study of T-cell memory formation after mild COVID-19. TCRdb passed the 5' RACE reads through MiXCR, listing each CDR3 protein once. This table holds 550,000 to 700,000 distinct CDR3 sequences, around 15% found once. Sequencing was carried out using PBMCs or a T cell subset sorted from them (not recorded which). Source of these receptors: an adult woman who had mild COVID-19 (a few samples of this study predate the infection). Cell type and time point are not known.

The chain employs TRBV4-1 and TRBJ1-2; perhaps TRBD1 as D (5 bases). The CDR3 has 14 residues. The V gene's germline CDR1 is MGHRA and CDR2 YSYEKL. With 1 base removed from V and 8 bases from J, the gap between germline ends came to 14 bases. The CDR3 protein is CASSQGRGLGGYTF. CDR3 DNA: TGCGCCAGCAGCCAAGGTCGGGGGTTGGGAGGCTACACCTTC.

The chain joins TRBV18 to TRBJ2-5, with D unclear. V lost 2 bases to trimming and J lost 4 bases, with 8 bases between them. Germline CDR1 KGHSH, CDR2 LQKENI. CDR3 length: 13 amino acids. CDR3 nucleotide sequence: TGTGCCAGCTCACCATCGCAGCTAGAGACCCAGTACTTC. Protein product: CASSPSQLETQYF.

This clonotype has only a few counts. The chain is built from TRBV15 and TRBJ2-5; D is possibly TRBD1 (6 bases). The CDR3 has 16 amino acids. V gave up 1 base and J gave up 3 bases, with 15 bases separating them. CDR1 is LNHNV, CDR2 YYDKDF, per germline (reference sequence). Written as DNA, the CDR3 is TGTGCCACCAGCAGAGTCGGAGCGGCAGGGGAAGAGACCCAGTACTTC. This codes for CATSRVGAAGEETQYF.

The chain carries TRBV20-1 and TRBJ2-2; 7 nucleotides line up with TRBD1. The CDR3 extends over 16 amino acids. The germline CDR1 and CDR2 sequences are DFQATT and SNEGSKA (reference sequence). V shed 0 bases and J 2 bases; nucleotides not matched to a gene: 6. CDR3 loop: CSARDTYRGNTGELFF. CDR3 coding DNA: TGCAGTGCTAGAGATACTTACAGGGGTAACACCGGGGAGCTGTTTTTT.

A few counts support this clonotype. This chain uses TRBV7-9 with TRBJ2-6; 10 nucleotides agree with TRBD2. Per the germline V gene, CDR1 is SEHNR and CDR2 is FQNEAQ (reference sequence). The CDR3 covers 19 residues. Germline trimming cut 0 bases from V and 0 bases from J; bases unmatched to any gene: 5. CDR3 region: CASSLATSGLNSGANVLTF. Here the CDR3 DNA reads TGTGCCAGCAGCTTAGCGACTAGCGGGTTAAACTCTGGGGCCAACGTCCTGACTTTC.

The chain combines TRBV20-1 with TRBJ1-1, with TRBD1 matching over 9 bases. The CDR3 runs 15 residues. Trimming removed 4 bases from V and 4 bases from J; junction bases left unmatched: 10. The germline V gene encodes CDR1 DFQATT and CDR2 SNEGSKA (reference sequence). CDR3 sequence: CSANQGQGGSTEAFF. The CDR3 nucleotides are TGCAGTGCTAATCAGGGACAGGGAGGATCCACTGAAGCTTTCTTT.

The chain links TRBV20-1 to TRBJ2-2; weak D call: TRBD1 (6 bases). Germline CDR1 and CDR2: DFQATT and SNEGSKA (reference sequence). The CDR3 has 15 amino acids. Between the trimmed V and J ends, which lost 0 bases and 3 bases, there was a span of 11 bases. The CDR3: CSARDQGLYTGELFF. The CDR3 nucleotides are TGCAGTGCTAGAGATCAGGGGTTGTACACCGGGGAGCTGTTTTTT.

V gene TRBV7-9 combines with J gene TRBJ1-1; D is unclear. The germline V gene has CDR1 SEHNR and CDR2 FQNEAQ (reference sequence). V was trimmed by 3 bases and J by 5 bases, leaving 19 bases between them. This CDR3 comprises 16 residues. The CDR3 region is CASSLALELVGTEAFF. Here the CDR3 DNA reads TGTGCCAGCAGCTTGGCTTTAGAGTTGGTTGGAACTGAAGCTTTCTTT.

This clonotype was seen ten or more times. V usage is TRBV12-3 or TRBV12-4 and J usage is TRBJ1-3; TRBD1 might be the D (5 bases). With 0 bases removed from V and 2 bases from J, the gap between germline ends came to 11 bases. This CDR3 has 16 residues. The DNA of the CDR3 is TGTGCCAGCAGTTTAGCGGGCACAGGAGCTGGAAACACCATATATTTT. Protein: CASSLAGTGAGNTIYF.

The rearrangement uses TRBV20-1 and TRBJ1-5, with D maybe TRBD1 (6 bases). CDR1 and CDR2 (germline): DFQATT, SNEGSKA (reference sequence). This CDR3 comprises 14 residues. V was trimmed by 3 bases and J by 7 bases, leaving 16 bases between them. CDR3 protein: CSASKTGIRQPQHF. In nucleotides, the CDR3 is TGCAGTGCTAGCAAAACAGGGATTCGGCAGCCCCAGCATTTT.

This clonotype was seen a few times. This chain connects TRBV11-2 to TRBJ1-6, with D tentatively TRBD1 (5 bases). Trimming took 6 bases from V and 5 from J, leaving 14 bases between them. CDR3 length equals 15 residues. Germline loops: CDR1 SGHAT, CDR2 FQNNGV. The CDR3 spells CASRYDRGNNSPLHF. CDR3 nucleotide sequence: TGTGCCAGCAGATACGACAGAGGCAATAATTCACCCCTCCACTTT.

J is TRBJ2-5 and V is TRBV9; D not resolved. CDR3 length: 12 residues. Germline CDR1 SGDLS, CDR2 YYNGEE. Deletions cut 1 base from V and 7 bases from J, with 8 bases between. The CDR3 loop reads CASSVNAGTQYF. The CDR3 bases are TGTGCCAGCAGCGTAAACGCCGGGACCCAGTACTTC.

There are many counts of this clonotype. This chain joins TRBV24-1 and TRBJ1-2; D is unresolved. Trimming took off 2 bases at V and 4 bases at J, with 10 bases between the two ends. The V gene's germline CDR1 is KGHDR and CDR2 SFDVKD. CDR3 size: 14 residues. In DNA, the CDR3 is TGTGCCACCAGTGATTACCAACAAGGCTATGGCTACACCTTC. It translates to CATSDYQQGYGYTF.

V is TRBV7-2 and J is TRBJ1-2; D possibly corresponds to TRBD1 (5 bases). The germline V gene encodes CDR1 SGHTA and CDR2 FQGNSA. Deletions cut 5 bases from V and 6 bases from J, with 19 bases between. The CDR3 covers 15 residues. CDR3 in DNA: TGTGCCAGCAGCCGACGGACCGCCCGGGGCAATGGCTACACCTTC. This sequence encodes CASSRRTARGNGYTF.

The chain carries TRBV12-3 or TRBV12-4 and TRBJ1-1; 8 bases are a match to TRBD1. CDR3 length equals 20 residues. V shed 1 base and J 2 bases; nucleotides not matched to a gene: 18. This chain's CDR3 is CASSLGARGRASRINTEAFF. CDR3 bases: TGTGCCAGCAGTTTAGGGGCCAGGGGGCGCGCATCGCGTATAAACACTGAAGCTTTCTTT.

The chain uses TRBV5-6 and TRBJ2-3; 10 bases map to TRBD2. V shed 1 base and J 4 bases; nucleotides not matched to a gene: 6. Germline CDR1 is SGHDT and CDR2 is YYEEEE. The CDR3 loop spans 16 amino acids. CDR3 sequence (DNA): TGTGCCAGCAGCTTGCTAGTGACTAGCGGGCCAGATACGCAGTATTTT. This sequence encodes CASSLLVTSGPDTQYF.

V and J are TRBV6-2 or TRBV6-3 and TRBJ1-2; no clear D gene. CDR3 size: 14 residues. Per germline, CDR1 MNHEY and CDR2 SVGEGT. The V and J ends lost 8 bases and 4 bases respectively, with 17 bases between them. CDR3: CASEPARHRYGYTF. The CDR3 DNA is TGTGCCAGCGAACCCGCCAGGCACCGCTATGGCTACACCTTC.

In this sample, this clonotype turned up a few times. The chain recombines TRBV7-9 with TRBJ2-1, with TRBD2 matching 11 bases. The CDR3 extends over 15 amino acids. CDR1 is SEHNR and CDR2 is FQNEAQ in the germline V gene (reference sequence). V was clipped by 5 bases and J by 4 bases; unmatched bases: 4. CDR3 in amino acids: CASSLGLAVYNEQFF. The CDR3 coding sequence is TGTGCCAGCAGCCTGGGACTAGCGGTATACAATGAGCAGTTCTTC.

This clonotype was observed a few times. V and J are TRBV4-1 and TRBJ2-3, with D tentatively TRBD1 or TRBD2 (5 bases each). This CDR3 spans 15 amino acids. Per germline, CDR1 MGHRA and CDR2 YSYEKL. V was cut by 0 bases and J by 14 bases, with 21 bases left in between. The chain's CDR3 is CASSQEIGAGTSSYF. The CDR3 DNA sequence: TGCGCCAGCAGCCAAGAGATTGGGGCAGGGACCTCTTCGTATTTT.

This clonotype was detected a few times. This rearrangement joins TRBV13 to TRBJ2-5; 8 bases fit TRBD2. CDR1 is PRHDT, CDR2 FYEKMQ, per germline (reference sequence). The CDR3 is 15 amino acids. V gave up 5 bases and J gave up 1 base; unmatched junction bases: 6. The DNA of the CDR3 is TGTGCCAGCAGCCCCAGCGGGAGAAGCCAAGAGACCCAGTACTTC. It codes for CASSPSGRSQETQYF.

This sequence joins TRBV11-2 and TRBJ1-1; TRBD1 is a possible D gene (5 bases). This CDR3 has 14 residues. V lost 3 bases, J lost 1 base, and 9 bases lay in between. CDR1 and CDR2 from the germline V gene are SGHAT and FQNNGV. In DNA form, the CDR3 reads TGTGCCAGCAGCTTGGGGCATTCGAACACTGAAGCTTTCTTT. It codes for CASSLGHSNTEAFF.

The V call is TRBV6-4, the J call TRBJ2-2, with 7 nucleotides matching TRBD1. CDR1 is MRHNA and CDR2 is SNTAGT in the germline V gene. Trimming at V came to 3 bases and at J to 2 bases, leaving 18 bases not matched to a gene. The length of the CDR3 is 20 residues. The CDR3 loop reads CASSDWSRRGGVVNTGELFF. CDR3 sequence (DNA): TGTGCCAGCAGTGATTGGAGTAGGAGAGGGGGCGTCGTAAACACCGGGGAGCTGTTTTTT.

V is TRBV2 and J is TRBJ2-7; perhaps D is TRBD1 or TRBD2 (6 bases each). The V gene lost 6 bases and the J gene lost 3 bases, with 12 bases spanning the gap. Germline lookup yields CDR1 SNHLY and CDR2 FYNNEI. CDR3 length: 13 residues. The CDR3: CASRARGLYEQYF. The CDR3 DNA follows: TGTGCCAGCAGGGCCCGGGGGCTCTACGAGCAGTACTTC.

This rearrangement joins TRBV25-1 to TRBJ1-4, with 9 bases aligning to TRBD1. Germline CDR1 reads MGHDK; CDR2 reads SYGVNS. V shed 0 bases and J 0 bases; nucleotides not matched to a gene: 2. The CDR3 contains 17 residues. CDR3 protein: CASSEYGTGTTNEKLFF. The CDR3 bases are TGTGCCAGCAGTGAATACGGGACAGGGACAACTAATGAAAAACTGTTTTTT.

J is TRBJ1-1 and V is TRBV5-5, with D unclear. The germline CDR1 and CDR2 sequences are SGHKS and YYEKEE (reference sequence). The CDR3 loop spans 13 amino acids. With 0 bases removed from V and 11 bases from J, the gap between germline ends came to 14 bases. The CDR3 is CASSLVVLEAAFF. CDR3 DNA: TGTGCCAGCAGCTTGGTTGTGTTAGAGGCGGCTTTCTTT.